The 16 T cell receptor beta chains below were found in one sample sequenced in a study of post-analysis software for immune sequencing data. Study-wide points: A handful of TRBV segments were more frequent in patients than controls; TRBV5-6, TRBV5-1 and TRBV20-1 belonged to this group.

The antigens these receptors bind are not known. Unique molecular identifiers had been added to the TCR beta cDNA libraries. TCRdb passed the PCR reads through MiXCR, listing each CDR3 protein once. The sample holds about 800,000 distinct CDR3 sequences, roughly 27% seen once. Sequenced: blood. These receptors came from a girl between 5 and 17 years old with multiple sclerosis.

The genes are TRBV10-3 and TRBJ2-1, with a weak D call TRBD2 (6 bases). V was clipped by 8 bases and J by 3 bases, with 11 bases between them. The germline gives CDR1 ENHRY, CDR2 SYGVKD. The CDR3 consists of 13 residues. The CDR3 DNA sequence: TGTGCCATCGGTCGGGACTTCTACAATGAGCAGTTCTTC. This translates into CAIGRDFYNEQFF.

This clonotype has more than one count but fewer than ten. In DNA form, the CDR3 reads TGCGCCAGCAGCACAGCCGGGACAATGAACACCGGGGAGCTGTTTTTT. Its protein product is CASSTAGTMNTGELFF. J is TRBJ2-2 and V is TRBV5-1, with D possibly TRBD1 on 6 matching bases. The V and J ends lost 4 bases and 1 base respectively, with 14 bases between them. This CDR3 is 16 amino acids long. Germline V gene lookup returns CDR1 SGHRS and CDR2 YFSETQ. Using reference TRBV5-1 and TRBJ2-2 for the parts outside the CDR3, the full variable domain is KAGVTQTPRYLIKTRGQQVTLSCSPISGHRSVSWYQQTPGQGLQFLFEYFSETQRNKGNFPGRFSGRQFSNSRSEMNVSTLELGDSALYLCASSTAGTMNTGELFFGEGSRLTVL.

This clonotype turned up a few times. J is TRBJ1-4 and V is TRBV28; unclear D gene. Trimming cost V 6 bases and J 10 bases, with 6 bases left between them. The length of the CDR3 is 10 residues. CDR1 and CDR2 from the germline V gene are MDHEN and SYDVKM. The CDR3 DNA follows: TGTGCCAGCAGGGGTGGAAAACTGTTTTTT. It codes for CASRGGKLFF.

This clonotype was seen only once. The chain is built from TRBV6-2 or TRBV6-3 and TRBJ2-1; the match to TRBD2 covers 8 bases. The CDR3 extends over 14 amino acids. CDR1 and CDR2 (germline): MNHEY, SVGEGT. With 9 bases clipped from V and 2 bases from J, the junction kept 6 bases outside the gene matches. Here the CDR3 reads CASLLAAPYNEQFF. The CDR3 DNA reads as TGTGCCAGTCTACTAGCGGCCCCCTACAATGAGCAGTTCTTC.

This clonotype has only a few counts. This chain links TRBV6-5 with TRBJ2-1, with TRBD2 matching 13 bases. The germline CDR1 and CDR2 sequences are MNHEY and SVGAGI. With 6 bases clipped from V and 15 bases from J, the junction kept 14 bases outside the gene matches. This CDR3 is 15 amino acids long. CDR3 DNA: TGTGCCAGCAGCCGTACGGGGACTAGCGGGAAAAGACTGTTCTTC. Protein: CASSRTGTSGKRLFF.

This chain links TRBV3-1 with TRBJ2-5; TRBD1 agrees at 7 bases. The J call may not be correct, given that the DNA end is closer to TRBJ2-7. The CDR3 runs to 14 residues. Germline V gene sequence: CDR1 LGHDT, CDR2 YNNKEL (reference sequence). The CDR3 protein is CASSQADRFYEQYF. CDR3 sequence (DNA): TGTGCCAGCAGCCAAGCGGACAGGTTCTACGAGCAGTACTTC.

This clonotype was recorded a few times. The CDR3 spells CSAAGLAGTKAYEQYF. In DNA form, the CDR3 reads TGCAGTGCTGCGGGACTAGCGGGGACAAAAGCCTACGAGCAGTACTTC. The V and J genes are TRBV20-1 and TRBJ2-7, with 13 positions matching TRBD2. This CDR3 contains 16 residues. The germline gives CDR1 DFQATT, CDR2 SNEGSKA (reference sequence). Losses at the gene ends were 5 bases for V and 2 bases for J; bases not matched to a gene: 9.

V usage is TRBV6-2 or TRBV6-3 and J usage is TRBJ2-1; 9 bases agree with TRBD2. The CDR3 contains 14 residues. Germline loops: CDR1 MNHEY, CDR2 SVGEGT. The junction had 7 bases not matched to a gene; V was cut back by 6 bases and J by 7 bases. The CDR3 reads CASRAGGPRNEQFF. Written as DNA, the CDR3 is TGTGCCAGCAGGGCGGGAGGGCCTAGGAATGAGCAGTTCTTC.

V usage is TRBV9 and J usage is TRBJ2-1, with 8 nucleotides matching TRBD2. The germline gives CDR1 SGDLS, CDR2 YYNGEE. The CDR3 is made up of 15 amino acids. J was trimmed by 5 bases and V by 4 bases; bases with no gene match: 8. Written as DNA, the CDR3 is TGTGCCAGCAGCCCCTTAGCGGGGTTCGACAATGAGCAGTTCTTC. Protein: CASSPLAGFDNEQFF.

The rearrangement uses TRBV5-1 and TRBJ1-6; D is undetermined. CDR3 length equals 16 residues. The V end lost 1 base, the J end lost 7 bases, and 15 bases lay between the germline ends. CDR1 is SGHRS and CDR2 is YFSETQ in the germline V gene. In DNA form, the CDR3 reads TGCGCCAGCAGCTTGAAAAGCCAGACGGAGAATTCACCCCTCCACTTT. It translates to CASSLKSQTENSPLHF.

This clonotype was seen a few times. The chain joins TRBV28 to TRBJ2-1; 9 bases map to TRBD1. Germline V CDR1 and CDR2: MDHEN, SYDVKM. This CDR3 is built from 15 residues. The V gene end was trimmed by 8 bases and the J gene end by 10 bases; junction bases not matched to a gene: 15. CDR3 DNA sequence: TGTGCCAGCTCTCCAACCGGGACAGGGTCTGGCGAGCAGTTCTTC. Encoded protein: CASSPTGTGSGEQFF.

This sequence joins TRBV29-1 and TRBJ2-5, with D tentatively TRBD1 (7 bases). The CDR3 runs to 18 residues. Trimming removed 5 bases from V and 4 bases from J, with 29 bases in between. The germline gives CDR1 SQVTM, CDR2 ANQGSEA. The CDR3 is CSVRGEARGPGYSETQYF. For the CDR3, the DNA is TGCAGCGTTCGAGGGGAGGCGAGGGGGCCGGGCTACTCAGAGACCCAGTACTTC.

CDR3 in DNA: TGTGCCAGCAGTTTAAGCAGTACTAATGAAAAACTGTTTTTT. Translated, it gives CASSLSSTNEKLFF. This chain joins TRBV12-3 or TRBV12-4 and TRBJ1-4; D is ambiguous. CDR3 length equals 14 residues. V was pared by 2 bases and J by 2 bases, with 6 bases between.

The rearrangement uses TRBV5-1 and TRBJ1-2; D perhaps matches TRBD1 (5 bases). The CDR3 consists of 19 residues. The germline V gene has CDR1 SGHRS and CDR2 YFSETQ. Trimming left V 0 bases short and J 3 bases short, with 24 bases between. CDR3 nucleotide sequence: TGCGCCAGCAGCTTGGTTCCCGCGGGCAGGGACGGTCTAGACTATGGCTACACCTTC. This codes for CASSLVPAGRDGLDYGYTF.

The rearrangement uses TRBV9 and TRBJ2-5; 10 bases are a match to TRBD2. The assigned J gene may be wrong: the sequence end matches TRBJ2-7 better. CDR3 length: 14 amino acids. Germline V gene sequence: CDR1 SGDLS, CDR2 YYNGEE. CDR3 DNA: TGTGCCAGCAGCGGTCCCGGGACTAGCGTCGAGCAGTACTTC. Translation: CASSGPGTSVEQYF.

The chain uses TRBV20-1 and TRBJ2-1; D might be TRBD1 (5 bases). There are 12 residues in the CDR3. The germline gives CDR1 DFQATT, CDR2 SNEGSKA (reference sequence). The CDR3 here is CSKTDIYNEQFF. The CDR3 DNA reads TGCAGCAAAACGGACATATACAATGAGCAGTTCTTC.